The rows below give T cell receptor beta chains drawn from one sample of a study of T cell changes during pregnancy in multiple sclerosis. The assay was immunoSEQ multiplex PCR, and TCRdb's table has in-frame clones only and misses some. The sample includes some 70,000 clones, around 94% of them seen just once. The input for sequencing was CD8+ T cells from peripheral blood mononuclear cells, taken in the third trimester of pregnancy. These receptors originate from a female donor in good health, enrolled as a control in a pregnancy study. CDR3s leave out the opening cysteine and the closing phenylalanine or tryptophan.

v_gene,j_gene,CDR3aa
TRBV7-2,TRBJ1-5,ASSLVLSREGNQPQH
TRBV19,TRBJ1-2,ASSKGLGYT
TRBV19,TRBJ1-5,ASKGRQLGNQPQH
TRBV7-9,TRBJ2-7,ASSPGPYEQY
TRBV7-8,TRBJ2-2,ASSLEGADSGNIGELF
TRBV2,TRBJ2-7,ASSTGTGPLNYEQY
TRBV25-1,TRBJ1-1,ASSDHRVEGNTEAF
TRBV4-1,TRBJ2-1,ASSQDPAGDRGYNEQF
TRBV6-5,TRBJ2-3,ASSYRTDNMDTQY
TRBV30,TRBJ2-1,AWSVDSSLNEQF
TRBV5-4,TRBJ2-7,ASSYKTRRDREI
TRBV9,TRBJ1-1,ASSVGRTNTEAF
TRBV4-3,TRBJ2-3,ASSPTRADTQY
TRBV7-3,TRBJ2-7,ASSQGGTGAYEQY
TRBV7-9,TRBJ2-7,ATSGQGGEQY
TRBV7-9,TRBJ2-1,ASSPNLAGGQEQF